The clone carrying this TCR beta chain was recorded at least ten times. This sample is part of a study of Graves' ophthalmopathy and Graves' hyperthyroidism. Trimming stripped 3 bases from V and 10 bases from J, with 25 bases between. Per the germline V gene, CDR1 is SGHRS and CDR2 is YFSETQ. This CDR3 comprises 17 residues. Investigators amplified TCR beta CDR3 regions from RNA transcripts. After a first-round RT-PCR with HTBI primers, a second-round multiplex PCR was run. TCRdb fed the multiplex PCR reads into MiXCR, producing one record per CDR3 protein. The table lists a few hundred thousand distinct CDR3 sequences, around 16% of them singletons.

The material sequenced was peripheral blood. The J gene is TRBJ2-2, the V gene TRBV5-1; D perhaps matches TRBD2 (5 bases). This TCR was sampled from a woman between 18 and 29 years old with Graves' ophthalmopathy. The chain's CDR3 is CASSSQRTGSGPAELFF. The CDR3, as DNA: TGCGCCAGCAGCTCCCAGCGGACTGGCAGCGGACCGGCGGAGCTGTTTTTT.